This T cell receptor beta chain emerged from a study of blood T cell repertoires in COVID-19. Participant-given clinical history determined each cohort assignment. Recovery meant two consecutive negative NP/OP PCR tests, professional clearance, or resolved symptoms. This CDR3 has 13 amino acids. Germline lookup yields CDR1 SSHAT and CDR2 FNYEAQ (reference sequence). About this clone itself: One end of the junction does not line up with germline, which may come from a read error.

Original data processing: How many nucleated cells were present was estimated from reference gene primer amplification. The method was immunoSEQ multiplex PCR; TCRdb's version includes in-frame clones alone and lacks a portion of them. V, J and clone size reflect that table, while D and trimming were determined from the DNA. The profile shows more than 150,000 clones, around four fifths of them singletons. The genes are TRBV7-7 and TRBJ2-1; unclear D gene. Material: PBMCs or T cells enriched from blood (not recorded which). This receptor was identified in a woman between 50 and 59 years old who had recovered from COVID-19. Here the CDR3 reads CASSLNRDNEQFF. CDR3 nucleotide sequence: TGTGCTAGCAGCCTGAACCGGGACAATGAGCAGTTCTTC.